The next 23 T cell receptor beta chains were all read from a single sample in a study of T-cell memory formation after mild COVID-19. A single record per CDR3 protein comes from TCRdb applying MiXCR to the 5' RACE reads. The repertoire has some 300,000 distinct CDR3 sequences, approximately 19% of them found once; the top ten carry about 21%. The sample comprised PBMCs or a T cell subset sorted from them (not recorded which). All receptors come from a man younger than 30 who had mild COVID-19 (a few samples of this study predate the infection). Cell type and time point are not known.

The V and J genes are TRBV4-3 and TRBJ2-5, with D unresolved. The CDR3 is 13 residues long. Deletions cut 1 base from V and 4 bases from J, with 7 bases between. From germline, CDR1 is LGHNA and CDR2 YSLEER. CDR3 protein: CASSQGIRETQYF. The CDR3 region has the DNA TGCGCCAGCAGCCAAGGCATCAGAGAGACCCAGTACTTC.

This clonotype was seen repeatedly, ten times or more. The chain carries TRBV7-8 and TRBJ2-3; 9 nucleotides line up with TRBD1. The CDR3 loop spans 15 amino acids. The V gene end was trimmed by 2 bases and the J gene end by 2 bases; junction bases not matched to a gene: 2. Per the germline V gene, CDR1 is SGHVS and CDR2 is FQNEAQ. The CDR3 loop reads CASSLWDRDTDTQYF. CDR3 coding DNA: TGTGCCAGCAGCTTATGGGACAGGGACACAGATACGCAGTATTTT.

CDR3 nucleotide sequence: TGTGCCAGCAGCCCGGGGACAACTAGGGCACATGAGCAGTTCTTC. It specifies CASSPGTTRAHEQFF. This rearrangement joins TRBV9 to TRBJ2-1, with a weak D call TRBD1 (6 bases). The CDR3 contains 15 residues. Trimming removed 4 bases at V and 8 bases at J, with 19 bases between. CDR1 SGDLS and CDR2 YYNGEE come from the germline V gene.

The CDR3 DNA follows: TGTGCCAGCAGCGCACTAGCGGCAGATACGCAGTATTTT. Translating it yields CASSALAADTQYF. The rearrangement joins TRBV7-2 to TRBJ2-3; TRBD2 agrees at 8 bases. Germline loops: CDR1 SGHTA, CDR2 FQGNSA. Losses at the gene ends were 5 bases for V and 4 bases for J; bases not matched to a gene: 2. This CDR3 region has 13 residues.

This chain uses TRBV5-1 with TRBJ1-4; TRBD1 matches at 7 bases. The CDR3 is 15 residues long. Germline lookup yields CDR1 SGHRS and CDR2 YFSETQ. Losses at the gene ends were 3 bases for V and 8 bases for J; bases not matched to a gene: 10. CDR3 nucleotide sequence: TGCGCCAGCAGCTCGCAGGGGGGGTCTGGAGAAAAACTGTTTTTT. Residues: CASSSQGGSGEKLFF.

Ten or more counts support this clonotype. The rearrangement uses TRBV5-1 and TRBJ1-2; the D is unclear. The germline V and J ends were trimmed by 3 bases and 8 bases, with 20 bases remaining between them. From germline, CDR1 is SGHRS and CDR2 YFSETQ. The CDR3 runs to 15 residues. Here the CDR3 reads CASSSSGIPDGGYTF. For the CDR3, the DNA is TGCGCCAGCAGCTCGTCCGGGATCCCCGATGGGGGCTACACCTTC.

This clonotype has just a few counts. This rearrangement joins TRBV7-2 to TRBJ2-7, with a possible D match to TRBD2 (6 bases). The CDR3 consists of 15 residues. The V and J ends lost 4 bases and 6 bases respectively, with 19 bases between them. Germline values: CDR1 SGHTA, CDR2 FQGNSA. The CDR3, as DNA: TGTGCCAGCAGCTCTTTGGGGACTTCCCGGGTCGAGCAGTACTTC. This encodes CASSSLGTSRVEQYF.

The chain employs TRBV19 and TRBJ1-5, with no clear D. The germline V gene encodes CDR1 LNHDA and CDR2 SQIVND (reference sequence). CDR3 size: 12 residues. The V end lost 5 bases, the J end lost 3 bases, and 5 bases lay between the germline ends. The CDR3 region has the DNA TGTGCCAGTAGTCTCATCAATCAGCCCCAGCATTTT. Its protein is CASSLINQPQHF.

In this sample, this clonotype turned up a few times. CDR3 protein: CASSLDFVTQYF. The CDR3 DNA follows: TGTGCCAGCAGCTTAGATTTCGTGACCCAGTACTTC. This chain links TRBV7-2 with TRBJ2-5; no clear D gene. This CDR3 has 12 amino acids. Trimming pared 1 base from V and 7 bases from J, leaving 7 bases between. Germline CDR1 is SGHTA and CDR2 is FQGNSA.

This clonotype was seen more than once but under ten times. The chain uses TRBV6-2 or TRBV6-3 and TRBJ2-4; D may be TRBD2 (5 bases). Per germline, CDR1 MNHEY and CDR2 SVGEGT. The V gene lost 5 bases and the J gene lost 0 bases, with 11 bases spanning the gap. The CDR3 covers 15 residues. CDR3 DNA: TGTGCCAGCAGTGAAGACGGACTAGCCAAAAACATTCAGTACTTC. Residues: CASSEDGLAKNIQYF.

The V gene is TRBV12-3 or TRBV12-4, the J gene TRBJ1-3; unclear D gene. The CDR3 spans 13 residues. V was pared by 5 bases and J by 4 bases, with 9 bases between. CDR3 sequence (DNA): TGTGCCAGCAGTCCCATGGGGGGAAACACCATATATTTT. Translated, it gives CASSPMGGNTIYF.

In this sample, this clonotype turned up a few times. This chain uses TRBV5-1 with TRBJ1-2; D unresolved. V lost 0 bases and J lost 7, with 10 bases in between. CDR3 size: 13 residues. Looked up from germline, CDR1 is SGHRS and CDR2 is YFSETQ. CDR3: CASSLEGFGGYTF. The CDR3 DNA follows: TGCGCCAGCAGCTTGGAGGGATTCGGTGGCTACACCTTC.

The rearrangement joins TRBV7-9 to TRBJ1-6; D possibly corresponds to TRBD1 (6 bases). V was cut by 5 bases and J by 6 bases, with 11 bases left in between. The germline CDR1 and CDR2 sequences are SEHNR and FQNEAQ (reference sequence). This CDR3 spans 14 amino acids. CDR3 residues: CASSEGHPNSPLHF. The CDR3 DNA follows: TGTGCCAGCAGCGAGGGACACCCTAATTCACCCCTCCACTTT.

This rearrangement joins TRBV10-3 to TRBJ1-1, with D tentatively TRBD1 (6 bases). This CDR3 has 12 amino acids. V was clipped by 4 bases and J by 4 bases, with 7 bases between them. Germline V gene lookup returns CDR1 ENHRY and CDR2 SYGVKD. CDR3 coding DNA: TGTGCCATCAGTGGAGGGGGCACTGAAGCTTTCTTT. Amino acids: CAISGGGTEAFF.

Written as DNA, the CDR3 is TGCAGCGTTGGGACAGGGAACACCGGGGAGCTGTTTTTT. Protein sequence: CSVGTGNTGELFF. J is TRBJ2-2 and V is TRBV29-1, with 7 bases matching TRBD1. Germline trimming cut 4 bases from V and 1 base from J; bases unmatched to any gene: 0. Germline CDR1 reads SQVTM; CDR2 reads ANQGSEA. The CDR3 runs 13 residues.

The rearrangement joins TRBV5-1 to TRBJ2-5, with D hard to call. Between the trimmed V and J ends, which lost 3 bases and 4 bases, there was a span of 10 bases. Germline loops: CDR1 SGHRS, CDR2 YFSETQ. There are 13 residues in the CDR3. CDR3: CASSSTLRETQYF. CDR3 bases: TGCGCCAGCAGCTCTACCCTTCGAGAGACCCAGTACTTC. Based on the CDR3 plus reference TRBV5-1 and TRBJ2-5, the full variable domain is KAGVTQTPRYLIKTRGQQVTLSCSPISGHRSVSWYQQTPGQGLQFLFEYFSETQRNKGNFPGRFSGRQFSNSRSEMNVSTLELGDSALYLCASSSTLRETQYFGPGTRLLVL.

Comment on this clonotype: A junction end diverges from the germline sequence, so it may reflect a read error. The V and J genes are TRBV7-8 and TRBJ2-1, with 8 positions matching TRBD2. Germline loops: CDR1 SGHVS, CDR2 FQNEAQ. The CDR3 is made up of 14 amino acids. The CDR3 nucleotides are TGTGCCAGCAGGACGGAGCGGGGGAACAATGGGCAGTTCTTC. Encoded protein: CASRTERGNNGQFF.

The CDR3 DNA reads TGTGCCAGCAGCAGACTAGCGGGGGACACAACGGGCACAGATACGCAGTATTTT. Translation: CASSRLAGDTTGTDTQYF. V is TRBV7-9 and J is TRBJ2-3; 12 positions match TRBD2. Germline CDR1 is SEHNR and CDR2 is FQNEAQ (reference sequence). Trimming removed 5 bases from V and 1 base from J; junction bases left unmatched: 10. CDR3 size: 18 residues.

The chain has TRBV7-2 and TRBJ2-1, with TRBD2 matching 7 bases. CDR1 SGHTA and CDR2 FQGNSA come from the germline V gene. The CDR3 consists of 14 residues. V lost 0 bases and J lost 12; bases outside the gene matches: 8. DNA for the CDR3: TGTGCCAGCAGCTTAGCCGGCGGGGGTAGGGTGCAGTTCTTC. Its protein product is CASSLAGGGRVQFF.

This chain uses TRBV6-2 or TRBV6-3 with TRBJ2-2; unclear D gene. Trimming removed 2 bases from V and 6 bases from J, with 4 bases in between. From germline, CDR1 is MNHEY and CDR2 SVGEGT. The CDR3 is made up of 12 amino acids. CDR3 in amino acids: CASSYPPGELFF. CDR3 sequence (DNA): TGTGCCAGCAGTTACCCCCCCGGGGAGCTGTTTTTT.

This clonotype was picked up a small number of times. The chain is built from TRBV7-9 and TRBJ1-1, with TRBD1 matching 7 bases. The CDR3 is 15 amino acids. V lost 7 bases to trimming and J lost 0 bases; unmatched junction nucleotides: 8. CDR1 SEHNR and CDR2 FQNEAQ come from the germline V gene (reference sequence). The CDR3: CASTPQGPMNTEAFF. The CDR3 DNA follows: TGTGCCAGCACGCCACAGGGGCCCATGAACACTGAAGCTTTCTTT.

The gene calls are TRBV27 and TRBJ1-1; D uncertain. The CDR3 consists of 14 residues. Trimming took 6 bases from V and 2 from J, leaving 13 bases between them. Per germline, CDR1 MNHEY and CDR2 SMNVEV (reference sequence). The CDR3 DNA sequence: TGTGCCAGCAGCCTAATGGCTACCAACACTGAAGCTTTCTTT. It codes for CASSLMATNTEAFF.

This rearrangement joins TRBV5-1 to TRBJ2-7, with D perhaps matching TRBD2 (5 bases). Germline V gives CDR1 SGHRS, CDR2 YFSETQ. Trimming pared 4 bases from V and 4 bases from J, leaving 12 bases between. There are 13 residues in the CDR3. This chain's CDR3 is CASSPSGGYEQYV. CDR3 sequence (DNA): TGCGCCAGCAGCCCGAGCGGCGGTTACGAGCAGTACGTC.